This T cell receptor beta chain comes out of a study of immune cell composition in non-small cell lung cancer. Method: immunoSEQ multiplex PCR; TCRdb's copy keeps in-frame clones and lacks some. This sample has around 9,000 clones; approximately 80% occur once, and the top ten carry about 13%. General study results and limits: Clones >0.5% enriched in tumour were rarer in adenocarcinoma (around 35%) than squamous (around 75%). Adenocarcinomas with higher top tumour-associated clone frequency had more reactive TILs. Tumour-reactive clones were not shown to match dominant in vivo tumour clones.

Germline values: CDR1 MNHEY, CDR2 SVGAGI. V was trimmed by 0 bases and J by 7 bases, leaving 12 bases between them. This CDR3 contains 15 residues. The normal lung sample lay at least 3 cm, and maximally far, from the tumour. Frozen unsorted single-cell suspensions supplied the genomic DNA. This clone was seen more than once but under ten times. What it binds is not known. Sequenced input: non-adjacent lung tissue. V and J are TRBV6-5 and TRBJ1-4; D perhaps matches TRBD1 (5 bases). The TCR comes from a human donor with non-small cell lung cancer. Here the CDR3 reads CASSYSEWGREKLFF. As DNA, the CDR3 is TGTGCCAGCAGTTACTCAGAATGGGGACGTGAAAAACTGTTTTTT.